What follows are 20 T cell receptor beta chains derived from one specimen sequenced in a study of T cell clusters in autoimmune cytopenias (dated by TCRdb to between 2018 and 2021). Instrument on record: Illumina MiSeq. TRB rearrangements were amplified by multiplex PCR following a touch-down protocol, with the TRB-A and TRB-B primer pools mixed in one tube. Each entry corresponds to one CDR3 protein sequence from reads that TCRdb reprocessed, and DNA is not given. This sample's listing comprises approximately 11,000 distinct CDR3 sequences. Clones ranked in the top ten supply about 3.1% of the sample. TRB amplification used 200 to 250 ng of peripheral blood genomic DNA, some 38,000 genome equivalents, per sample. The same sample was also studied in work on T cell repertoires in aging, cancer and after chemotherapy.

Material: peripheral blood. Every receptor here comes from a human donor in good health.

The chain carries TRBV6-2 or TRBV6-3 and TRBJ2-3. The CDR3 covers 16 residues. In germline, CDR1 is MNHEY, CDR2 SVGEGT. This CDR3 reads CASSSEAIWNTDTQYF.

The V call is TRBV5-4, the J call TRBJ2-5; TCRdb indicates TRBD1, and absent DNA this call remains unverified. Germline loops: CDR1 SGHNT, CDR2 YYREEE (reference sequence). The CDR3 runs to 15 residues. CDR3 amino acids: CASSAPDRDQETQYF.

V gene TRBV15 combines with J gene TRBJ2-2; the D call from TCRdb, TRBD2, cannot be confirmed without DNA. Looked up from germline, CDR1 is LNHNV and CDR2 is YYDKDF (reference sequence). The CDR3 is made up of 17 amino acids. The CDR3 loop is CATSRSQLAGDTGELFF.

The chain uses TRBV4-2 and TRBJ2-3; as DNA is missing, the TRBD2 call by TCRdb cannot be tested. CDR3 length: 16 residues. Germline assignment: CDR1 LGHNA and CDR2 YNFKEQ. CDR3 residues: CASNQGLAQPEDTQYF.

This clonotype is called medium-sized based on its frequency. This chain connects TRBV7-2 to TRBJ2-1; TCRdb returns TRBD1, unconfirmable since there is no DNA. The germline CDR1 and CDR2 sequences are SGHTA and FQGNSA. CDR3 length equals 15 residues. The CDR3 is CASSLAGGPYNEQFF. Full variable domain (missing parts from reference TRBV7-2 and TRBJ2-1): GAGVSQSPSNKVTEKGKDVELRCDPISGHTALYWYRQSLGQGLEFLIYFQGNSAPDKSGLPSDRFSAERTGGSVSTLTIQRTQQEDSAVYLCASSLAGGPYNEQFFGPGTRLTVL.

The chain is built from TRBV4-3 and TRBJ1-3. This CDR3 spans 16 amino acids. Per the germline V gene, CDR1 is LGHNA and CDR2 is YSLEER. The CDR3 is CASSQSRSSAGNTIYF.

This CDR3 reads CASSLVMGRGGTEAFF. This chain links TRBV7-9 with TRBJ1-1; TCRdb's assignment of TRBD1 cannot be checked, as there is no DNA. Germline values: CDR1 SEHNR, CDR2 FQNEAQ (reference sequence). This CDR3 contains 16 residues.

According to its frequency, this clonotype is medium-sized (0.01 to 0.1%). V and J are TRBV19 and TRBJ2-5; the TRBD1 assignment by TCRdb is unverifiable without DNA. Germline V CDR1 and CDR2: LNHDA, SQIVND (reference sequence). CDR3 length equals 14 residues. CDR3 protein: CASSTHSGAETQYF.

The V and J genes are TRBV12-3 or TRBV12-4 and TRBJ1-1; TCRdb proposes TRBD1, but this gene call is untestable without DNA. There are 16 residues in the CDR3. The CDR3 sequence: CASSAGTGGENTEAFF.

The chain carries TRBV6-1 and TRBJ2-2; the D call of TRBD2 rests on TCRdb alone, since no DNA is present to check it. The CDR3 spans 15 residues. Germline V CDR1 and CDR2: MNHNS, SASEGT. CDR3 residues: CASSETSGGPGELFF.

This clonotype is medium-sized by frequency. The chain recombines TRBV6-1 with TRBJ1-2. CDR3 length equals 13 residues. Per germline, CDR1 MNHNS and CDR2 SASEGT. The CDR3 protein is CASSEGGLYGYTF.

V and J are TRBV12-3 or TRBV12-4 and TRBJ1-6. The CDR3 runs to 13 residues. CDR3 amino acids: CASSFSGLSPLHF.

The chain has TRBV7-2 and TRBJ2-3. Germline assignment: CDR1 SGHTA and CDR2 FQGNSA. This CDR3 region has 16 residues. CDR3 in amino acids: CAGTKNPGAVADTQYF.

This clonotype is deemed medium-sized by its frequency. V and J are TRBV7-6 and TRBJ1-6; TCRdb's D call, TRBD1, is unchecked because there is no DNA. This CDR3 has 17 amino acids. Germline loops: CDR1 SGHVS, CDR2 FNYEAQ. CDR3 loop: CASSLSLGDRGNSPLHF.

V usage is TRBV2 and J usage is TRBJ1-3. CDR3 size: 11 residues. Germline V gives CDR1 SNHLY, CDR2 FYNNEI. CDR3 sequence reads: CASSVDLTIYF.

In terms of frequency, this clonotype is medium-sized. V gene TRBV6-1 combines with J gene TRBJ2-3; TCRdb's D call, TRBD1, is unchecked because there is no DNA. The CDR3 is made up of 15 amino acids. Germline CDR1 reads MNHNS; CDR2 reads SASEGT. The CDR3 is CASSEDRVITDTQYF.

The V and J genes are TRBV18 and TRBJ2-4. Germline CDR1 KGHSH, CDR2 LQKENI. CDR3 length: 16 residues. The CDR3 is CASSPPGGLAKNIQYF.

The chain joins TRBV6-2 or TRBV6-3 to TRBJ2-5; checking the TCRdb D call of TRBD2 is not possible without DNA. Germline V gene data show CDR1 as MNHEY and CDR2 as SVGEGT. This CDR3 spans 14 amino acids. CDR3 region: CASSYSGLSRDQYF.

The CDR3 sequence: CASSLVPWGGDSTYEQYF. The J gene is TRBJ2-7, the V gene TRBV7-2; TCRdb returns TRBD1, unconfirmable since there is no DNA. The CDR3 is 18 residues long. Germline lookup yields CDR1 SGHTA and CDR2 FQGNSA.

The V call is TRBV19, the J call TRBJ2-7; without DNA, the TCRdb call of TRBD1 cannot be checked. The CDR3 covers 12 residues. Germline V lookup: CDR1 LNHDA, CDR2 SQIVND (reference sequence). The CDR3 region is CASSPQGLEQYF.